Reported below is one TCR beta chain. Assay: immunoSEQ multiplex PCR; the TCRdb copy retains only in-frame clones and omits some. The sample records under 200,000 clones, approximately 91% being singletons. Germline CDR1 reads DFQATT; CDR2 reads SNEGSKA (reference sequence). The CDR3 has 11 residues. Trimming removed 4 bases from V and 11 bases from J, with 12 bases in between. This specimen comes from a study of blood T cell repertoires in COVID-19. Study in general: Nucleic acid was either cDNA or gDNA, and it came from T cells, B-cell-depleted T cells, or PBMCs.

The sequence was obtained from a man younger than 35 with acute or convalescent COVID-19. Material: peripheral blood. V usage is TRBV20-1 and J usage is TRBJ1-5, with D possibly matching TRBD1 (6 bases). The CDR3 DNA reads TGCAGTGCTATAACAGGGTTTACCCAGCATTTT. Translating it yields CSAITGFTQHF.